The 9 T cell receptor beta chains given below trace back to one sample, sequenced in a study of CD8+ T cells in alopecia areata. cDNA prepared by RNA extraction and subsequent reverse transcription served as the template for sequencing. Sequencing used immunoSEQ multiplex PCR; TCRdb keeps in-frame clones, though not all of them. The sample lists 110,000 to 150,000 clones; 51% were seen once. The sample was CD4+ T cells sorted from blood, taken at week 0. Every receptor here comes from a human donor with alopecia areata.

This clone was recorded at least ten times. The chain has TRBV27 and TRBJ2-2; 9 bases are shared with TRBD2. The CDR3 has 15 amino acids. After removal of 4 bases from V and 7 bases from J, the junction contained 7 bases not matched to a gene. From germline, CDR1 is MNHEY and CDR2 SMNVEV (reference sequence). The CDR3 protein is CASSSSGLAGGELFF. In DNA form, the CDR3 reads TGTGCCAGCAGTTCCTCGGGACTAGCTGGCGGGGAGCTGTTTTTT.

CDR3: CASSFLAGAHEQYF. For the CDR3, the DNA is TGTGCCAGCAGCTTTCTCGCGGGAGCCCACGAGCAGTACTTC. The genes are TRBV11-2 and TRBJ2-7, with TRBD2 matching over 7 bases. The germline V gene encodes CDR1 SGHAT and CDR2 FQNNGV. The CDR3 contains 14 residues. V trimming: 3 bases; J trimming: 5 bases; junction bases outside the gene matches: 7.

This clone was seen ten or more times. The chain uses TRBV27 and TRBJ2-1, with D uncertain. The CDR3 contains 15 residues. The germline V and J ends were trimmed by 2 bases and 5 bases, with 13 bases remaining between them. Germline CDR1 MNHEY, CDR2 SMNVEV (reference sequence). The CDR3 spells CASSLNGVRNNEQFF. CDR3 in DNA: TGTGCCAGCAGTTTAAATGGGGTTCGGAACAATGAGCAGTTCTTC.

This clone came up once. This rearrangement joins TRBV7-9 to TRBJ2-1; D tentatively reads TRBD1 or TRBD2 (6 bases each). The V gene lost 10 bases and the J gene lost 7 bases, with 14 bases spanning the gap. The CDR3 is 12 residues long. CDR1 is SEHNR and CDR2 is FQNEAQ in the germline V gene (reference sequence). The CDR3 region is CATKGGLNEQFF. Here the CDR3 DNA reads TGTGCCACCAAGGGGGGTCTAAATGAGCAGTTCTTC. The variable domain in full, completed from reference TRBV7-9 and TRBJ2-1, reads DTGVSQNPRHKITKRGQNVTFRCDPISEHNRLYWYRQTLGQGPEFLTYFQNEAQLEKSRLLSDRFSAERPKGSFSTLEIQRTEQGDSAMYLCATKGGLNEQFFGPGTRLTVL.

This clone occurred many times. The rearrangement joins TRBV7-2 to TRBJ1-4; perhaps TRBD1 as D (5 bases). V lost 6 bases to trimming and J lost 0 bases, with 11 bases between them. The CDR3 spans 15 residues. Germline loops: CDR1 SGHTA, CDR2 FQGNSA. CDR3 bases: TGTGCCAGCAGGCTAGGGGTTGCAACTAATGAAAAACTGTTTTTT. Amino acids: CASRLGVATNEKLFF.

This clone appeared a few times. This chain joins TRBV29-1 and TRBJ2-3; a weak D match, TRBD2 (6 bases). V was cut by 5 bases and J by 6 bases, with 15 bases left in between. Germline CDR1 reads SQVTM; CDR2 reads ANQGSEA. This CDR3 comprises 13 residues. In DNA form, the CDR3 reads TGCAGCGTTACCGGGACTTCGGGGGATACGCAGTATTTT. The encoded protein is CSVTGTSGDTQYF.

This clone was seen a few times. The V call is TRBV5-1, the J call TRBJ1-2; D is undetermined. Germline V gene sequence: CDR1 SGHRS, CDR2 YFSETQ. CDR3 length: 12 residues. The V end lost 4 bases, the J end lost 6 bases, and 10 bases lay between the germline ends. CDR3 DNA sequence: TGCGCCAGCAGCACTGGGGAGGATGGCTACACCTTC. It specifies CASSTGEDGYTF.

This clone came up a few times. The chain joins TRBV2 to TRBJ2-5, with 7 bases aligning to TRBD1. CDR1 SNHLY and CDR2 FYNNEI come from the germline V gene. This CDR3 contains 13 residues. Trimming removed 7 bases from V and 2 bases from J; junction bases left unmatched: 4. CDR3 amino acids: CASNPGQQETQYF. The CDR3 DNA follows: TGTGCCAGCAACCCGGGACAGCAAGAGACCCAGTACTTC.

The V and J genes are TRBV7-2 and TRBJ1-1; a weak D match, TRBD1 (5 bases). Germline CDR1 and CDR2: SGHTA and FQGNSA. V shed 1 base and J shed 0 bases, with 9 bases lying between them. CDR3 length: 15 amino acids. CDR3 nucleotide sequence: TGTGCCAGCAGCTTAGTCTGGGGCATGAACACTGAAGCTTTCTTT. It is translated as CASSLVWGMNTEAFF.